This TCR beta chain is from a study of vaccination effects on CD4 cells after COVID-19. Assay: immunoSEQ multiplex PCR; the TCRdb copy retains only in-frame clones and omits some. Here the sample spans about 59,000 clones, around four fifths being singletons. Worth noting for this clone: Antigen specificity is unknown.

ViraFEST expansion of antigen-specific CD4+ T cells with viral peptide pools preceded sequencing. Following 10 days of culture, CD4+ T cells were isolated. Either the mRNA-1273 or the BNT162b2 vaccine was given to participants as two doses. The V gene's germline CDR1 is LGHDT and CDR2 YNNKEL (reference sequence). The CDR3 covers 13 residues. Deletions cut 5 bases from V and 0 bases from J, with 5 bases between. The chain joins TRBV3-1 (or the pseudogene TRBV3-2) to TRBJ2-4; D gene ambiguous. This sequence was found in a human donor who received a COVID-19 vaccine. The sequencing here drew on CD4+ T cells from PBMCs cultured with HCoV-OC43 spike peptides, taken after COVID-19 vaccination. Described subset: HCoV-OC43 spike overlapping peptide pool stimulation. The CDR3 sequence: CASSRLAKNIQYF. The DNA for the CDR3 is TGTGCCAGCAGCAGGCTAGCCAAAAACATTCAGTACTTC.